Listed below are T cell receptor beta chains from one sample, sequenced in a study of neurological immune-mediated disorders. From the 5' RACE reads, TCRdb called clonotypes with MiXCR, one entry per CDR3 protein. The table lists around 64,000 distinct CDR3 sequences, 3% to 4% of them singletons. The sequencing input was PBMCs. These TCRs come from a woman between 50 and 59 years old with multiple sclerosis. Both conserved end residues are part of each CDR3. Each record gives: clone size, CDR3 length, D gene, J gene, V gene, CDR3 protein, CDR3 DNA. A D gene is named only where the DNA matches it firmly. Expanded clones get a size class; other rows say once, few or many, or leave the size out.

abundance: many
len: 14
d_gene: .
j_gene: TRBJ1-5
v_gene: TRBV21-1
CDR3aa: CASSNLGPPGPQHF
CDR3nt: TGTGCCAGCAGCAATCTAGGGCCCCCAGGGCCCCAGCATTTT

abundance: many
len: 13
d_gene: .
j_gene: TRBJ1-2
v_gene: TRBV15
CDR3aa: CATSRGQNYGYTF
CDR3nt: TGTGCCACCAGCAGGGGACAAAACTATGGCTACACCTTC

abundance: many
len: 14
d_gene: TRBD1
j_gene: TRBJ2-3
v_gene: TRBV5-1
CDR3aa: CASRWSGGTDTQYF
CDR3nt: TGCGCCAGCAGATGGTCAGGGGGTACAGATACGCAGTATTTT

abundance: many
len: 15
d_gene: .
j_gene: TRBJ2-1
v_gene: TRBV6-5
CDR3aa: CASTRSGSSYNEQFF
CDR3nt: TGTGCCAGCACCCGATCGGGAAGCTCCTACAATGAGCAGTTCTTC

abundance: many
len: 13
d_gene: .
j_gene: TRBJ2-4
v_gene: TRBV5-1
CDR3aa: CASSLGHQNIQYF
CDR3nt: TGCGCCAGCAGCTTGGGACACCAAAACATTCAGTACTTC

abundance: many
len: 13
d_gene: .
j_gene: TRBJ2-2
v_gene: TRBV7-2
CDR3aa: CASSGTRTGELFF
CDR3nt: TGTGCCAGCAGCGGTACCCGCACCGGGGAGCTGTTTTTT

abundance: many
len: 14
d_gene: .
j_gene: TRBJ1-2
v_gene: TRBV7-2
CDR3aa: CASSSRGVTSGYTF
CDR3nt: TGTGCCAGCAGCTCAAGAGGGGTAACATCTGGCTACACCTTC

abundance: many
len: 16
d_gene: TRBD2
j_gene: TRBJ2-1
v_gene: TRBV4-1
CDR3aa: CASRQQASGGLNEQFF
CDR3nt: TGCGCCAGCAGACAACAAGCTAGCGGGGGATTGAATGAGCAGTTCTTC

abundance: many
len: 13
d_gene: TRBD1
j_gene: TRBJ1-1
v_gene: TRBV20-1
CDR3aa: CSARGQGVTEAFF
CDR3nt: TGCAGTGCTCGTGGACAGGGGGTTACTGAAGCTTTCTTT

abundance: many
len: 14
d_gene: .
j_gene: TRBJ2-7
v_gene: TRBV7-2
CDR3aa: CASSLRQGGYEQYF
CDR3nt: TGTGCCAGCAGCTTACGTCAGGGCGGTTACGAGCAGTACTTC

abundance: many
len: 12
d_gene: .
j_gene: TRBJ1-2
v_gene: TRBV20-1
CDR3aa: CSALGRDYGYTF
CDR3nt: TGCAGTGCCCTGGGGAGAGACTATGGCTACACCTTC

abundance: many
len: 17
d_gene: TRBD1
j_gene: TRBJ1-3
v_gene: TRBV12-3/TRBV12-4
CDR3aa: CASSPRPGGLGGNTIYF
CDR3nt: TGTGCCAGCAGTCCCCGACCAGGGGGCCTTGGTGGAAACACCATATATTTT

abundance: many
len: 17
d_gene: TRBD1
j_gene: TRBJ2-3
v_gene: TRBV15
CDR3aa: CATSRDGGRGRKDTQYF
CDR3nt: TGTGCCACCAGCAGAGACGGCGGAAGGGGGCGGAAAGATACGCAGTATTTT

abundance: many
len: 12
d_gene: .
j_gene: TRBJ1-1
v_gene: TRBV28
CDR3aa: CASSFLTTEAFF
CDR3nt: TGTGCCAGCAGTTTCTTGACCACTGAAGCTTTCTTT

abundance: many
len: 16
d_gene: .
j_gene: TRBJ1-4
v_gene: TRBV3-1
CDR3aa: CASSQDRTVHNEKLFF
CDR3nt: TGTGCCAGCAGCCAAGATAGGACAGTTCATAATGAAAAACTGTTTTTT

abundance: many
len: 16
d_gene: TRBD2
j_gene: TRBJ2-7
v_gene: TRBV29-1
CDR3aa: CSAGGLAGGPPFEQYF
CDR3nt: TGCAGCGCCGGAGGACTAGCGGGAGGCCCGCCATTTGAGCAGTACTTC

abundance: many
len: 17
d_gene: TRBD1
j_gene: TRBJ2-7
v_gene: TRBV6-6
CDR3aa: CASSYGYRTGYFYEQYF
CDR3nt: TGTGCCAGCAGTTACGGCTACCGGACAGGGTACTTCTACGAGCAGTACTTC

abundance: many
len: 15
d_gene: .
j_gene: TRBJ2-5
v_gene: TRBV5-1
CDR3aa: CASRPGTPDGETQYF
CDR3nt: TGCGCCAGCAGACCCGGGACTCCAGACGGGGAGACCCAGTACTTC

abundance: .
len: 11
d_gene: .
j_gene: TRBJ1-1
v_gene: TRBV20-1
CDR3aa: CSASRATEAFF
CDR3nt: TGCAGTGCTAGTCGCGCAACTGAAGCTTTCTTT

abundance: many
len: 18
d_gene: .
j_gene: TRBJ2-1
v_gene: TRBV5-1
CDR3aa: CASSLEIYMRSSYNEQFF
CDR3nt: TGCGCCAGCAGCTTGGAGATTTACATGAGAAGCTCCTACAATGAGCAGTTCTTC

abundance: many
len: 12
d_gene: .
j_gene: TRBJ2-3
v_gene: TRBV20-1
CDR3aa: CSASGVTDTQYF
CDR3nt: TGCAGTGCTAGCGGGGTCACAGATACGCAGTATTTT

abundance: many
len: 14
d_gene: .
j_gene: TRBJ2-1
v_gene: TRBV27
CDR3aa: CASSEADWAREQFF
CDR3nt: TGTGCCAGCAGTGAAGCTGACTGGGCACGGGAGCAGTTCTTC

abundance: many
len: 15
d_gene: .
j_gene: TRBJ1-1
v_gene: TRBV5-1
CDR3aa: CASSPDLTGNTEAFF
CDR3nt: TGCGCCAGCAGCCCCGACCTTACAGGGAACACTGAAGCTTTCTTT

abundance: .
len: 13
d_gene: TRBD1
j_gene: TRBJ2-2
v_gene: TRBV11-3
CDR3aa: CASSRTGSGELFF
CDR3nt: TGTGCCAGCAGCAGGACAGGGAGCGGGGAGCTGTTTTTT

abundance: many
len: 14
d_gene: .
j_gene: TRBJ2-1
v_gene: TRBV6-5
CDR3aa: CASSYGFPGVEQFF
CDR3nt: TGTGCCAGCAGTTACGGGTTTCCAGGGGTTGAGCAGTTCTTC

abundance: many
len: 15
d_gene: .
j_gene: TRBJ1-5
v_gene: TRBV20-1
CDR3aa: CSAGSDLTRNQPQHF
CDR3nt: TGCAGTGCTGGATCGGACCTTACACGCAATCAGCCCCAGCATTTT

abundance: many
len: 16
d_gene: .
j_gene: TRBJ2-7
v_gene: TRBV10-3
CDR3aa: CAISGRAETSNYEQYF
CDR3nt: TGTGCCATCAGTGGCCGCGCGGAGACAAGCAACTACGAGCAGTACTTC

abundance: once
len: 13
d_gene: .
j_gene: TRBJ2-1
v_gene: TRBV7-6
CDR3aa: CASSRGVRNEQFF
CDR3nt: TGTGCCAGCAGCAGGGGGGTTCGCAATGAGCAGTTCTTC

abundance: many
len: 16
d_gene: TRBD2
j_gene: TRBJ2-7
v_gene: TRBV29-1
CDR3aa: CSVEESWREGPYEQYF
CDR3nt: TGCAGCGTTGAAGAGAGTTGGCGGGAGGGACCCTACGAGCAGTACTTC

abundance: many
len: 15
d_gene: TRBD2
j_gene: TRBJ2-1
v_gene: TRBV6-6
CDR3aa: CASSDRLAAYNEQFF
CDR3nt: TGTGCCAGCAGTGACCGACTAGCGGCCTACAATGAGCAGTTCTTC

abundance: many
len: 14
d_gene: .
j_gene: TRBJ1-1
v_gene: TRBV6-6
CDR3aa: CASSPHDMNTEAFF
CDR3nt: TGTGCCAGCAGCCCGCATGACATGAACACTGAAGCTTTCTTT

abundance: many
len: 16
d_gene: TRBD2
j_gene: TRBJ2-3
v_gene: TRBV7-9
CDR3aa: CASSRSGKIGTDTQYF
CDR3nt: TGTGCCAGCAGTCGGAGCGGGAAGATTGGCACAGATACGCAGTATTTT

abundance: many
len: 12
d_gene: .
j_gene: TRBJ1-5
v_gene: TRBV20-1
CDR3aa: CSASEGRQPQHF
CDR3nt: TGCAGTGCTAGTGAAGGCAGACAGCCCCAGCATTTT

abundance: many
len: 16
d_gene: TRBD2
j_gene: TRBJ2-3
v_gene: TRBV5-1
CDR3aa: CASSLALAGPTDTQYF
CDR3nt: TGCGCCAGCAGCTTGGCTCTAGCGGGGCCCACAGATACGCAGTATTTT

abundance: many
len: 16
d_gene: TRBD2
j_gene: TRBJ2-3
v_gene: TRBV7-3
CDR3aa: CASSPTSGRATDTQYF
CDR3nt: TGTGCCAGCAGCCCTACTAGCGGGAGGGCCACAGATACGCAGTATTTT

abundance: many
len: 13
d_gene: .
j_gene: TRBJ2-5
v_gene: TRBV5-1
CDR3aa: CASSLGTPGAQYF
CDR3nt: TGCGCCAGCAGCTTGGGGACCCCAGGGGCCCAGTACTTC

abundance: .
len: 14
d_gene: .
j_gene: TRBJ1-2
v_gene: TRBV6-1
CDR3aa: CASSPLGQHYGYTF
CDR3nt: TGTGCCAGCAGCCCCCTGGGCCAGCACTATGGCTACACCTTC

abundance: many
len: 14
d_gene: TRBD1
j_gene: TRBJ1-3
v_gene: TRBV11-3
CDR3aa: CASSSRDSTNTIYF
CDR3nt: TGTGCCAGCAGCAGCAGGGACAGTACTAACACCATATATTTT

abundance: many
len: 14
d_gene: .
j_gene: TRBJ1-3
v_gene: TRBV9
CDR3aa: CASSTGLSGNTIYF
CDR3nt: TGTGCCAGCAGCACAGGGCTCTCTGGAAACACCATATATTTT

abundance: .
len: 17
d_gene: TRBD2
j_gene: TRBJ2-2
v_gene: TRBV7-2
CDR3aa: CASSLGTSGIRVGELFF
CDR3nt: TGTGCCAGCAGCTTAGGGACTAGCGGGATTAGGGTCGGGGAGCTGTTTTTT

abundance: few
len: 14
d_gene: .
j_gene: TRBJ2-3
v_gene: TRBV24-1
CDR3aa: CATSDFSRTDTQYF
CDR3nt: TGTGCCACCAGTGATTTCTCCAGAACAGATACGCAGTATTTT

abundance: many
len: 16
d_gene: TRBD1
j_gene: TRBJ2-1
v_gene: TRBV7-3
CDR3aa: CASSPGGQGSSLEQFF
CDR3nt: TGTGCCAGCAGCCCCGGCGGACAGGGGTCTTCTTTAGAGCAGTTCTTC

abundance: many
len: 14
d_gene: TRBD1
j_gene: TRBJ1-2
v_gene: TRBV20-1
CDR3aa: CSAKPTGGKGGYTF
CDR3nt: TGCAGTGCCAAGCCTACAGGGGGGAAGGGGGGCTACACCTTC

abundance: many
len: 13
d_gene: .
j_gene: TRBJ1-2
v_gene: TRBV7-9
CDR3aa: CASSLEDGYGYTF
CDR3nt: TGTGCCAGCAGCTTAGAGGACGGCTATGGCTACACCTTC

abundance: many
len: 15
d_gene: TRBD1
j_gene: TRBJ1-1
v_gene: TRBV20-1
CDR3aa: CSARDLAGGDTEAFF
CDR3nt: TGCAGTGCTAGAGATCTGGCAGGGGGGGACACTGAAGCTTTCTTT